This TCR beta chain stems from a study of chemoradiotherapy in HPV16-positive cancers. Sequencing was performed with immunoSEQ multiplex PCR; in TCRdb, only in-frame clones are kept and a portion is missing. The sample lists about 15,000 clones, over 85% seen once, with around 4% in the top ten. The CDR3 covers 15 residues. Trimming took 6 bases from V and 9 from J, leaving 18 bases between them. Germline V gene data show CDR1 as LNHDA and CDR2 as SQIVND (reference sequence). Study findings and constraints: The functional HPV-specific definition rests on just a couple of HPV16-positive patients.

With respect to this clone: Its specificity is not known.

V usage is TRBV19 and J usage is TRBJ1-6; TRBD1 might be the D (5 bases). The sequenced sample was tumor tissue, obtained from a patient who underwent chemoradiotherapy. This receptor was identified in a human donor with HPV-associated anogenital cancer. The CDR3 reads CASRSQGPGTSPLHF. CDR3 DNA: TGTGCCAGTAGATCCCAGGGACCCGGGACTTCACCCCTCCACTTT.